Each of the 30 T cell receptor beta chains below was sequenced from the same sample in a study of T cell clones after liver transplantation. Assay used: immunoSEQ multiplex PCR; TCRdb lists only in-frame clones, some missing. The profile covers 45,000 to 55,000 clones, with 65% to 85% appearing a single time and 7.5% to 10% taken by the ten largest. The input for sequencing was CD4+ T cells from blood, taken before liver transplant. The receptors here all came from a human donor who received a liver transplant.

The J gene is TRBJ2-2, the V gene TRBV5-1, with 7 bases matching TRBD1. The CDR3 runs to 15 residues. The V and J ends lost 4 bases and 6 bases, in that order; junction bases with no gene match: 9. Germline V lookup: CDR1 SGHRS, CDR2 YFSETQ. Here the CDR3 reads CASSKGQSSPGELFF. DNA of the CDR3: TGCGCCAGCAGCAAGGGACAGAGCTCCCCCGGGGAGCTGTTTTTT.

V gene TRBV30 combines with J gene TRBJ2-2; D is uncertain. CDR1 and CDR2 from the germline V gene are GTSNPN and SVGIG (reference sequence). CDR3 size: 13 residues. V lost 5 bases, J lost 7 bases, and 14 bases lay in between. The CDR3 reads CAWVELGFGELFF. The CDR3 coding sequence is TGTGCCTGGGTGGAGTTGGGGTTCGGGGAGCTGTTTTTT.

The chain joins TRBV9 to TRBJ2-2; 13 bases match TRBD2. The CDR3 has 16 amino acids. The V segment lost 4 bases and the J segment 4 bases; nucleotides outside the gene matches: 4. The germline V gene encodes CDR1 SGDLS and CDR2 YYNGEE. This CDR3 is CASSSRLAGGTGELFF. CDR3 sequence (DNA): TGTGCCAGCAGCTCACGACTAGCGGGAGGCACCGGGGAGCTGTTTTTT.

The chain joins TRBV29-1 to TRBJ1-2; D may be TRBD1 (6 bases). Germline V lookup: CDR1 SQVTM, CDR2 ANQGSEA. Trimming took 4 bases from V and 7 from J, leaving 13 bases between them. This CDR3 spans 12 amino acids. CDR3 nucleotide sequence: TGCAGCGTTGGCGCAGGGGTGAGTGGCTACACCTTC. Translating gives CSVGAGVSGYTF. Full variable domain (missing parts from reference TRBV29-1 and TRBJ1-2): SAVISQKPSRDICQRGTSLTIQCQVDSQVTMMFWYRQQPGQSLTLIATANQGSEATYESGFVIDKFPISRPNLTFSTLTVSNMSPEDSSIYLCSVGAGVSGYTFGSGTRLTVV.

In nucleotides, the CDR3 is TGTGCCAGCAGCTTAGGCCTGGGGACCGGGGAGCTGTTTTTT. Translation: CASSLGLGTGELFF. The chain is built from TRBV7-2 and TRBJ2-2; D unclear. The CDR3 runs to 14 residues. V gave up 1 base and J gave up 5 bases, with 8 bases separating them. The germline V gene encodes CDR1 SGHTA and CDR2 FQGNSA.

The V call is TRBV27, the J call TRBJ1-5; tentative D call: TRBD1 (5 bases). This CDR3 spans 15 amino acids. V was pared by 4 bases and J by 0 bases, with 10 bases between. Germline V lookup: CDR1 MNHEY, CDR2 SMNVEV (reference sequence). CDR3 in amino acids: CASSSLTASNQPQHF. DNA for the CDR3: TGTGCCAGCAGTTCCCTGACAGCTAGCAATCAGCCCCAGCATTTT.

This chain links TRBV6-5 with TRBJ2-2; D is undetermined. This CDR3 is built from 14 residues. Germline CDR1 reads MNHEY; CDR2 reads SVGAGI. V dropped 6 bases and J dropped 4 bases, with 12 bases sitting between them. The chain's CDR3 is CASSLRLSTGELFF. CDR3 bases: TGTGCCAGCAGCCTTAGACTGTCCACCGGGGAGCTGTTTTTT.

CDR3 sequence: CASSPVSQETQYF. CDR3 DNA sequence: TGTGCCAGCTCACCGGTATCTCAAGAGACCCAGTACTTC. V is TRBV18 and J is TRBJ2-5; D unresolved. CDR1 is KGHSH and CDR2 is LQKENI in the germline V gene. The CDR3 runs to 13 residues. Trimming took 3 bases from V and 2 from J, leaving 7 bases between them.

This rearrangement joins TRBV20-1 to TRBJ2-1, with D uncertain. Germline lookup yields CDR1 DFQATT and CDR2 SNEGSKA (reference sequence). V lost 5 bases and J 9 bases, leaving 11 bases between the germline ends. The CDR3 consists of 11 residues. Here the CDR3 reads CSAPLGGEQFF. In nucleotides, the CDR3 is TGCAGTGCTCCCCTTGGCGGTGAGCAGTTCTTC.

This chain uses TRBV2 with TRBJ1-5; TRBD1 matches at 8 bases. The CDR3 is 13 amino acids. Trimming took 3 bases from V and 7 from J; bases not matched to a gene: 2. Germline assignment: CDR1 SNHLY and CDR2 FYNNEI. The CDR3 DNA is TGTGCCAGCAGTGAGTGGACAGGGCAGCCCCAGCATTTT. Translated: CASSEWTGQPQHF.

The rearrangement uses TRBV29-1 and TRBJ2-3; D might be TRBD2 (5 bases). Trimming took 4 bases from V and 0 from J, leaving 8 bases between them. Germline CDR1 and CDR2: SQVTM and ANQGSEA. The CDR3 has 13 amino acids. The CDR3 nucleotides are TGCAGCGTTGCTAGCATGAGCACAGATACGCAGTATTTT. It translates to CSVASMSTDTQYF.

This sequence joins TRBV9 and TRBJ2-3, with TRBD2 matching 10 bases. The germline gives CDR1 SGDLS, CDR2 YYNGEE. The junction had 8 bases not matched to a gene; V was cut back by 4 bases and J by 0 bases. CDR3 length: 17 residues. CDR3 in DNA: TGTGCCAGCAGCCCTAGGGGACTAGCGCCTAGCACAGATACGCAGTATTTT. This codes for CASSPRGLAPSTDTQYF.

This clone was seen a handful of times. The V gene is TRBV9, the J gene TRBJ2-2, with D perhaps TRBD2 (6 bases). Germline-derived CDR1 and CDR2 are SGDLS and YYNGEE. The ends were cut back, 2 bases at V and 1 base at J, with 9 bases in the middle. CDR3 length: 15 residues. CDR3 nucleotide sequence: TGTGCCAGCAGCGTCGTAGCGGAGAACACCGGGGAGCTGTTTTTT. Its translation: CASSVVAENTGELFF. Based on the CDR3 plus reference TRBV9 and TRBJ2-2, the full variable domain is DSGVTQTPKHLITATGQRVTLRCSPRSGDLSVYWYQQSLDQGLQFLIQYYNGEERAKGNILERFSAQQFPDLHSELNLSSLELGDSALYFCASSVVAENTGELFFGEGSRLTVL.

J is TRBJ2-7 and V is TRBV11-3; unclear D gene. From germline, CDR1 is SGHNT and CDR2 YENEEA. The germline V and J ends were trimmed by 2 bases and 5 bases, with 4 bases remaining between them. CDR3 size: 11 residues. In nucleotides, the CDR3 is TGTGCCAGCAGCTTACCCCACGAGCAGTACTTC. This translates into CASSLPHEQYF.

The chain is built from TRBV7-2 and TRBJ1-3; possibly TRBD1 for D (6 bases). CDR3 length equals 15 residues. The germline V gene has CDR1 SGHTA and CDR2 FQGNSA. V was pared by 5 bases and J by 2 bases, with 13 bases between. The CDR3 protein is CASSLRGGTGNTIYF. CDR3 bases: TGTGCCAGCAGCCTCAGGGGTGGCACTGGAAACACCATATATTTT.

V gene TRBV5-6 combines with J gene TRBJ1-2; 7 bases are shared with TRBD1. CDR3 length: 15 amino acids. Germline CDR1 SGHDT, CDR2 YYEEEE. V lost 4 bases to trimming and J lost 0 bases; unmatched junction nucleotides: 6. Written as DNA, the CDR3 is TGTGCCAGCAGCCCACACGGACAGGCTAACTATGGCTACACCTTC. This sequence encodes CASSPHGQANYGYTF.

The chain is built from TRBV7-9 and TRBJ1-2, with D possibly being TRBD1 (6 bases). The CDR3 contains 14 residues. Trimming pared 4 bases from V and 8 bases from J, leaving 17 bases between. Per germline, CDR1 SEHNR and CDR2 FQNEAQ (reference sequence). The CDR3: CASSSGTRLGGYTF. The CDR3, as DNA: TGTGCCAGCAGCTCCGGGACACGCTTGGGAGGCTACACCTTC.

The CDR3 region is CASSNAYRARKDYEQYF. The CDR3 nucleotides are TGTGCCAGCAGCAATGCTTACCGGGCCCGAAAGGACTACGAGCAGTACTTC. V is TRBV7-6 and J is TRBJ2-7; D remains unclear. The CDR3 is made up of 17 amino acids. Germline V gene sequence: CDR1 SGHVS, CDR2 FNYEAQ. The V end was cut by 5 bases, the J end by 3 bases, with 23 bases between. The variable domain in full, completed from reference TRBV7-6 and TRBJ2-7, reads GAGVSQSPRYKVTKRGQDVALRCDPISGHVSLYWYRQALGQGPEFLTYFNYEAQQDKSGLPNDRFSAERPEGSISTLTIQRTEQRDSAMYRCASSNAYRARKDYEQYFGPGTRLTVT.

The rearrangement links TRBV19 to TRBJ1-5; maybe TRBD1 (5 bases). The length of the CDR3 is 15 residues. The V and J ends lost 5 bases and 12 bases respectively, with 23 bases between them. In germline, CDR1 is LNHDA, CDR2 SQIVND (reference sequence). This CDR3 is CASSAGRTQQGSQHF. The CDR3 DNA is TGTGCCAGTAGTGCGGGGCGGACACAGCAAGGGAGCCAGCATTTT.

The DNA for the CDR3 is TGTGCCAGCACCCTTGAGACAGTCACAGATACGCAGTATTTT. It codes for CASTLETVTDTQYF. This chain links TRBV6-1 with TRBJ2-3; the D gene is possibly TRBD1 (5 bases). Germline V gene lookup returns CDR1 MNHNS and CDR2 SASEGT. The CDR3 totals 14 residues. V lost 7 bases and J lost 2, with 13 bases in between.

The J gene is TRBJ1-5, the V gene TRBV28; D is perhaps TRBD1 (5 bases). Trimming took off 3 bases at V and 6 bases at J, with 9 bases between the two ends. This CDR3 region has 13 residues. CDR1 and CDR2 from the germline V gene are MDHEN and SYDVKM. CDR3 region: CASSFPGRQPQHF. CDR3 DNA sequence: TGTGCCAGCAGTTTCCCGGGGCGTCAGCCCCAGCATTTT.

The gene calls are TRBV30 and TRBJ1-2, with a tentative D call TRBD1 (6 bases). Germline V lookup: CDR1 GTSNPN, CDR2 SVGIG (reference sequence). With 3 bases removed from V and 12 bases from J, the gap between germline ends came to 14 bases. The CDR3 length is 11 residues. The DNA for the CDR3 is TGTGCCTGGAGCGAGGGACACGGAGACACCTTC. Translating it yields CAWSEGHGDTF.

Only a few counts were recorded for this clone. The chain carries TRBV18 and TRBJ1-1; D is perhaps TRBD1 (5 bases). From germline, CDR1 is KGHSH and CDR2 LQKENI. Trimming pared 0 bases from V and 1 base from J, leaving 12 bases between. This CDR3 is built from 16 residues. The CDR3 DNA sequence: TGTGCCAGCTCACCACCCGGCAGGGCAGGGAACACTGAAGCTTTCTTT. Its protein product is CASSPPGRAGNTEAFF.

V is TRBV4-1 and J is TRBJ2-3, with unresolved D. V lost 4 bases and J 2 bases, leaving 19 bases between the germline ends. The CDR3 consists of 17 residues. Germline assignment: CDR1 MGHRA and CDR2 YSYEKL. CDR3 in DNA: TGCGCCAGCAGCCTCAAACCGACTCCCCTTAACACAGATACGCAGTATTTT. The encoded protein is CASSLKPTPLNTDTQYF.

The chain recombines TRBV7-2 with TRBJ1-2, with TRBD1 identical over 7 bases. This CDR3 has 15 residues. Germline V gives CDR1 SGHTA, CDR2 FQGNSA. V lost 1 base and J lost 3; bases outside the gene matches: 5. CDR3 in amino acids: CASSLVQQGYYGYTF. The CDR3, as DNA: TGTGCCAGCAGCTTAGTGCAACAGGGGTACTATGGCTACACCTTC.

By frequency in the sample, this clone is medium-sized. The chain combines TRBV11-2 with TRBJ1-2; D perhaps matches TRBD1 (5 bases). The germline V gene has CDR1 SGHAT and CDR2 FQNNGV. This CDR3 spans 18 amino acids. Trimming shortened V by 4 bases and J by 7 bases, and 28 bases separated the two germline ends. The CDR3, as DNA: TGTGCCAGCAGCTCGGTTAATATAGCAAGGGGCTATGGCGTTGGCTACACCTTC. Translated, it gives CASSSVNIARGYGVGYTF.

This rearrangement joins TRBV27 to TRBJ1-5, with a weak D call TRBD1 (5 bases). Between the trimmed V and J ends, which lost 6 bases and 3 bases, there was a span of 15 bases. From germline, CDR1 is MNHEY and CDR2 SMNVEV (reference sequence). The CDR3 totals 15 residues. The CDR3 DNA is TGTGCCAGCAGCGAACGGGGCCAGCTCAATCAGCCCCAGCATTTT. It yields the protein CASSERGQLNQPQHF.

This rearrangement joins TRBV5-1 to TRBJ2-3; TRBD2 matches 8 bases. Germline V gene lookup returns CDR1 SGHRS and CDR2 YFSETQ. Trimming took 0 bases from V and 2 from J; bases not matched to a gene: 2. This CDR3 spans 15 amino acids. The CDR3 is CASSLAGGDTDTQYF. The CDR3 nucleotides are TGCGCCAGCAGCTTGGCCGGGGGGGACACAGATACGCAGTATTTT.

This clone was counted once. In DNA form, the CDR3 reads TGTGCCAGCAGCCCGGCCCTCCCCCTTGACTCTGGAAACACCATATATTTT. This encodes CASSPALPLDSGNTIYF. The chain links TRBV7-6 to TRBJ1-3; D is undetermined. The germline CDR1 and CDR2 sequences are SGHVS and FNYEAQ. The CDR3 contains 17 residues. The germline V and J ends were trimmed by 5 bases and 0 bases, with 17 bases remaining between them.

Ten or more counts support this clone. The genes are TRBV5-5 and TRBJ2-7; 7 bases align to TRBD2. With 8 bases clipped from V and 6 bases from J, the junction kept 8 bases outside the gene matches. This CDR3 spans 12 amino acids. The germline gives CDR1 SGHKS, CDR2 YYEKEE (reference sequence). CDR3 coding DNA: TGTGCCAGTCAAAGGGAGGGTCCCGAGCAGTACTTC. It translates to CASQREGPEQYF.